The 27 T cell receptor beta chains below were found in one sample sequenced in a study of cytomegalovirus exposure and HLA in healthy donors. Primers included in the PCR were 60 Vbeta and 13 Jbeta primers. The repertoire was sequenced with immunoSEQ multiplex PCR; TCRdb's copy has only in-frame clones and lacks some. The sample consists of 140,000 or so clones, approximately 78% of them appearing once. Sequencing was performed on PBMCs. Source of these receptors: a woman aged 18-30 years in good health and CMV-seropositive.

The gene calls are TRBV4-2 and TRBJ2-5; TRBD1 matches 7 bases. The end of the DNA fits TRBJ2-7 better, so the J call may be wrong. Germline CDR1 LGHNA, CDR2 YNFKEQ. This CDR3 region has 14 residues. In DNA, the CDR3 is TGTGCCAGCAGCCAAGGGCAGGGGGCCTACGAGCAGTACTTC. Translating gives CASSQGQGAYEQYF.

This chain links TRBV6-1 with TRBJ1-1, with D possibly TRBD1 on 5 matching bases. V was cut by 5 bases and J by 8 bases, with 12 bases left in between. CDR1 is MNHNS and CDR2 is SASEGT in the germline V gene. The CDR3 loop spans 12 amino acids. The CDR3 DNA sequence: TGTGCCAGCAGTTCCTTTACAGGAGAAGCTTTCTTT. Amino acids: CASSSFTGEAFF.

This clone was counted a few times. The rearrangement joins TRBV30 to TRBJ2-7, with 7 bases fitting TRBD2. V trimming: 7 bases; J trimming: 2 bases; junction bases outside the gene matches: 11. This CDR3 has 14 amino acids. Germline values: CDR1 GTSNPN, CDR2 SVGIG (reference sequence). The CDR3 protein is CALKAGVTTYEQYF. The CDR3 DNA reads TGTGCCTTGAAGGCGGGGGTGACAACCTACGAGCAGTACTTC. The variable domain in full, with the rest retrieved from reference TRBV30 and TRBJ2-7, is SQTIHQWPATLVQPVGSPLSLECTVEGTSNPNLYWYRQAAGRGLQLLFYSVGIGQISSEVPQNLSASRPQDRQFILSSKKLLLSDSGFYLCALKAGVTTYEQYFGPGTRLTVT.

The chain carries TRBV19 and TRBJ1-1; no clear D gene. Between the trimmed V and J ends, which lost 2 bases and 1 base, there was a span of 14 bases. Germline V gene data show CDR1 as LNHDA and CDR2 as SQIVND (reference sequence). The CDR3 extends over 16 amino acids. The CDR3, as DNA: TGTGCCAGTAGTATAAGGCAGGCCACAGAGAACACTGAAGCTTTCTTT. Protein: CASSIRQATENTEAFF.

The chain has TRBV5-6 and TRBJ2-1, with a weak D call TRBD2 (6 bases). In germline, CDR1 is SGHDT, CDR2 YYEEEE. Deletions cut 1 base from V and 2 bases from J, with 10 bases between. The CDR3 runs 15 residues. The CDR3 is CASSLYRGTYNEQFF. The DNA for the CDR3 is TGTGCCAGCAGCTTGTATCGGGGGACCTACAATGAGCAGTTCTTC.

The V call is TRBV7-9, the J call TRBJ2-7; 9 bases agree with TRBD1. CDR1 SEHNR and CDR2 FQNEAQ come from the germline V gene (reference sequence). V lost 4 bases and J lost 1; bases outside the gene matches: 5. The CDR3 is 15 amino acids. The DNA for the CDR3 is TGTGCCAGCAGCTATTTGACAGGGGGATCCTACGAGCAGTACTTC. Protein product: CASSYLTGGSYEQYF.

This clone was observed a single time. This sequence joins TRBV4-1 and TRBJ2-3; tentatively, D is TRBD1 (6 bases). CDR1 and CDR2 from the germline V gene are MGHRA and YSYEKL. CDR3 size: 17 residues. The V end lost 4 bases, the J end lost 0 bases, and 17 bases lay between the germline ends. Written as DNA, the CDR3 is TGCGCCAGCAGCCGATTCCCGGACAGCTTTAGCACAGATACGCAGTATTTT. Protein product: CASSRFPDSFSTDTQYF.

This clone appeared once. The genes are TRBV13 and TRBJ1-5; 11 positions agree with TRBD1. Trimming cost V 1 base and J 7 bases; bases outside gene matches: 9. The CDR3 runs to 17 residues. The germline V gene encodes CDR1 PRHDT and CDR2 FYEKMQ (reference sequence). The CDR3 here is CASSLEGTGGPRQPQHF. The CDR3 nucleotides read TGTGCCAGCAGCTTAGAGGGGACAGGGGGGCCTAGGCAGCCCCAGCATTTT.

The J gene is TRBJ2-5, the V gene TRBV19; a weak D match, TRBD2 (6 bases). Germline CDR1 and CDR2: LNHDA and SQIVND (reference sequence). V was pared by 3 bases and J by 1 base, with 12 bases between. The CDR3 totals 15 residues. The CDR3 nucleotides read TGTGCCAGTAGTATCCCCTGGCGGGGCCAAGAGACCCAGTACTTC. The encoded protein is CASSIPWRGQETQYF.

This clone was seen just once. The V and J genes are TRBV28 and TRBJ2-5; tentative D call: TRBD2 (6 bases). This CDR3 is built from 15 residues. The germline CDR1 and CDR2 sequences are MDHEN and SYDVKM. Trimming cost V 2 bases and J 5 bases, with 15 bases left between them. The CDR3 sequence: CASSLGQGGVETQYF. CDR3 DNA sequence: TGTGCCAGCAGTTTAGGGCAGGGAGGCGTGGAGACCCAGTACTTC.

The chain is built from TRBV2 and TRBJ2-2; TRBD1 aligns across 8 bases. This CDR3 contains 14 residues. Germline CDR1 and CDR2: SNHLY and FYNNEI. The V gene end was trimmed by 7 bases and the J gene end by 3 bases; junction bases not matched to a gene: 4. CDR3 in DNA: TGTGCCAGCACCCGGACAGGGTACACCGGGGAGCTGTTTTTT. This translates into CASTRTGYTGELFF.

A single count supports this clone. The chain links TRBV5-8 to TRBJ1-2, with 10 bases that match TRBD1. The CDR3 loop spans 16 amino acids. J lost 5 bases, V lost 4 bases, and 11 bases had no gene match. From germline, CDR1 is SGHTS and CDR2 YDEGEE. CDR3 amino acids: CASSLTGTGVKYGYTF. CDR3 bases: TGTGCCAGCAGCCTAACCGGGACAGGGGTAAAATATGGCTACACCTTC. Drawing the rest from reference TRBV5-8 and TRBJ1-2, the complete variable domain is EAGVTQSPTHLIKTRGQQATLRCSPISGHTSVYWYQQALGLGLQFLLWYDEGEERNRGNFPPRFSGRQFPNYSSELNVNALELEDSALYLCASSLTGTGVKYGYTFGSGTRLTVV.

The J gene is TRBJ1-6, the V gene TRBV4-2, with D tentatively TRBD1 (5 bases). The germline V and J ends were trimmed by 0 bases and 8 bases, with 11 bases remaining between them. The CDR3 runs to 15 residues. Per the germline V gene, CDR1 is LGHNA and CDR2 is YNFKEQ. CDR3 nucleotide sequence: TGTGCCAGCAGCCAAGAGGAGGGGAGCGATTCACCCCTCCACTTT. Translation: CASSQEEGSDSPLHF.

The chain recombines TRBV10-1 with TRBJ2-7, with 7 bases matching TRBD1. The trim removed 2 bases at V and 2 bases at J, leaving 6 bases unmatched. Germline-derived CDR1 and CDR2 are WNHNN and SYGVQD (reference sequence). CDR3 length: 15 residues. This CDR3 reads CASSEGPGGTYEQYF. As DNA, the CDR3 is TGCGCCAGCAGTGAGGGGCCAGGGGGTACCTACGAGCAGTACTTC.

V usage is TRBV5-8 and J usage is TRBJ1-5, with D possibly being TRBD1 (5 bases). The V end lost 2 bases, the J end lost 0 bases, and 15 bases lay between the germline ends. Germline V gene lookup returns CDR1 SGHTS and CDR2 YDEGEE. The length of the CDR3 is 17 residues. The CDR3 sequence: CASSFTLGDYSNQPQHF. The CDR3 nucleotides are TGTGCCAGCAGCTTTACGTTAGGGGACTATAGCAATCAGCCCCAGCATTTT.

There are a few counts of this clone. In nucleotides, the CDR3 is TGCGCCAGCAGCCCGGGACAGGGGGCCCCCAATCAGCCCCAGCATTTT. Protein sequence: CASSPGQGAPNQPQHF. The rearrangement uses TRBV5-1 and TRBJ1-5, with TRBD1 matching over 12 bases. This CDR3 comprises 16 residues. V dropped 4 bases and J dropped 3; count of bases not matched to a gene: 5. Germline V gene sequence: CDR1 SGHRS, CDR2 YFSETQ. Supplemented by reference TRBV5-1 and TRBJ1-5, the full variable domain reads KAGVTQTPRYLIKTRGQQVTLSCSPISGHRSVSWYQQTPGQGLQFLFEYFSETQRNKGNFPGRFSGRQFSNSRSEMNVSTLELGDSALYLCASSPGQGAPNQPQHFGDGTRLSIL.

The V gene is TRBV11-2, the J gene TRBJ1-1; possible D gene TRBD1, 5 bases. V was shortened by 5 bases and J by 4 bases, with 14 bases between the two germline ends. CDR3 length: 14 residues. Germline loops: CDR1 SGHAT, CDR2 FQNNGV. The CDR3 protein is CASSRQRAPTEAFF. The CDR3 DNA sequence: TGTGCCAGCAGCCGACAGCGGGCGCCCACTGAAGCTTTCTTT.

The CDR3 bases are TGCGCCAGCAGCCAGGGAGCTCCGGTCAATGAGCAGTTCTTC. Encoded protein: CASSQGAPVNEQFF. V gene TRBV4-1 combines with J gene TRBJ2-1; D perhaps matches TRBD2 (5 bases). CDR1 and CDR2 (germline): MGHRA, YSYEKL. There are 14 residues in the CDR3. Trimming shortened V by 3 bases and J by 6 bases, and 12 bases separated the two germline ends.

The chain couples TRBV6-5 to TRBJ1-5, with 8 nucleotides matching TRBD1. Germline-derived CDR1 and CDR2 are MNHEY and SVGAGI. V lost 6 bases to trimming and J lost 5 bases; unmatched junction nucleotides: 9. CDR3 length: 15 residues. CDR3 sequence (DNA): TGTGCCAGCAGCCCGACAGGGGCTGGGTATCAGCCCCAGCATTTT. Protein: CASSPTGAGYQPQHF.

The V gene is TRBV6-6, the J gene TRBJ1-1; D not resolved. CDR1 and CDR2 (germline): MNHNY, SVGAGI (reference sequence). This CDR3 comprises 15 residues. V lost 7 bases and J lost 3, with 18 bases in between. The CDR3 region has the DNA TGTGCCAGCACGAGCCGGAGGTCCTCCTACACTGAAGCTTTCTTT. Its translation: CASTSRRSSYTEAFF.

This clone was seen once. The rearrangement joins TRBV9 to TRBJ2-5; the match to TRBD2 covers 9 bases. There are 15 residues in the CDR3. Germline values: CDR1 SGDLS, CDR2 YYNGEE. V was clipped by 3 bases and J by 1 base; unmatched bases: 4. The CDR3 region is CASSAGAGGQETQYF. The CDR3 nucleotides read TGTGCCAGCAGCGCGGGAGCGGGGGGCCAAGAGACCCAGTACTTC.

V gene TRBV9 combines with J gene TRBJ1-4, with D possibly TRBD1 on 6 matching bases. Germline V gives CDR1 SGDLS, CDR2 YYNGEE. Trimming stripped 0 bases from V and 8 bases from J, with 17 bases between. This CDR3 comprises 16 residues. CDR3 protein: CASSVGVGGGDEKLFF. The CDR3 DNA reads as TGTGCCAGCAGCGTAGGGGTGGGTGGGGGCGACGAAAAACTGTTTTTT.

The chain employs TRBV5-6 and TRBJ1-2, with 9 nucleotides matching TRBD1. This CDR3 has 14 amino acids. Looked up from germline, CDR1 is SGHDT and CDR2 is YYEEEE. V dropped 3 bases and J dropped 4; count of bases not matched to a gene: 4. The CDR3 sequence is CASSWDREVYGYTF. The CDR3 coding sequence is TGTGCCAGCAGCTGGGACAGGGAGGTCTATGGCTACACCTTC.

The chain recombines TRBV19 with TRBJ1-2, with 7 bases identical to TRBD1. The V gene's germline CDR1 is LNHDA and CDR2 SQIVND (reference sequence). The CDR3 is 13 amino acids. Trimming took 3 bases from V and 8 from J; bases not matched to a gene: 6. The DNA for the CDR3 is TGTGCCAGTAGTATTATGGACAGGAGCGGCTACACCTTC. The encoded protein is CASSIMDRSGYTF.

The chain couples TRBV6-1 to TRBJ2-1, with D possibly matching TRBD2 (7 bases). The CDR3 spans 14 residues. Between the trimmed V and J ends, which lost 9 bases and 10 bases, there was a span of 22 bases. The V gene's germline CDR1 is MNHNS and CDR2 SASEGT. The CDR3 DNA follows: TGTGCCAGTGACAAGGGGGGGTTCGAGGCAGAGCAGTTCTTC. Residues: CASDKGGFEAEQFF.

This chain connects TRBV18 to TRBJ1-1, with a weak D call TRBD1 (6 bases). Germline V gives CDR1 KGHSH, CDR2 LQKENI. The CDR3 is 15 residues long. The germline V and J ends were trimmed by 4 bases and 1 base, with 13 bases remaining between them. The CDR3 is CASSRQWTANTEAFF. The CDR3 DNA sequence: TGTGCCAGCTCACGACAGTGGACAGCGAACACTGAAGCTTTCTTT.

Turning to this clone: The sample has other DNA sequences that encode this CDR3 too. The genes are TRBV5-4 and TRBJ2-5; 7 bases map to TRBD2. The J segment lost 2 bases and the V segment lost 3 bases, leaving 10 bases of the junction unmatched. This CDR3 region has 16 residues. CDR1 is SGHNT and CDR2 is YYREEE in the germline V gene (reference sequence). In DNA form, the CDR3 reads TGTGCCAGCAGCTGGGGAGGGGCGGGGAATCAAGAGACCCAGTACTTC. It encodes CASSWGGAGNQETQYF.